This T cell receptor (beta chain) was sequenced for a study of blood T cell repertoires in COVID-19. TCRdb's table, derived via immunoSEQ multiplex PCR, lists solely in-frame clones and lacks some. The top ten clones hold 10% to 15% of a sample with around 65,000 clones, approximately 85% of them seen once. This CDR3 is built from 17 residues. The germline gives CDR1 MDHEN, CDR2 SYDVKM. V was trimmed by 3 bases and J by 3 bases, leaving 18 bases between them. The chain couples TRBV28 to TRBJ1-5, with D tentatively TRBD1 (6 bases). Sequencing was performed on peripheral blood. The clonotype comes from a human donor in a cohort sampled during active COVID-19. The CDR3, as DNA: TGTGCCAGCAGTTTTAACAGTGGACAGTTATTCAATCAGCCCCAGCATTTT. This gives the protein CASSFNSGQLFNQPQHF.